This TCR beta chain was sequenced in a study of blood T cell repertoires in COVID-19. Turning to the study itself: Researchers got acute and convalescent COVID-19 samples from the United States, Italy and Spain. The analysed material was cDNA or gDNA that came from T cells, B-cell-depleted T cells, or PBMCs.

Original data processing: The authors estimated nucleated cell counts from reference gene primer amplification. Some clones are missing from TCRdb's copy, which holds only in-frame ones; the method was immunoSEQ multiplex PCR. That table furnishes V, J and clone size, whereas the DNA furnished D and trimming. The sample lists some 280,000 clones, around four fifths seen once, with around 3.9% in the top ten. Unmatched junction bases numbered 10, after V lost 0 bases and J lost 9 bases. This CDR3 is built from 15 residues. Germline V CDR1 and CDR2: ENHRY, SYGVKD. Sequencing used peripheral blood. The chain carries TRBV10-3 and TRBJ1-1; 7 bases map to TRBD1. This TCR was recovered from a woman between 50 and 59 years old with active or convalescent COVID-19. The CDR3 protein is CAISESDRVFPQAFF. For the CDR3, the DNA is TGTGCCATCAGTGAGTCTGACAGGGTGTTCCCACAAGCTTTCTTT.